Listed here are 26 T cell receptor beta chains from one sample, sequenced in a study of cytomegalovirus exposure and HLA in healthy donors. Primers: 60 Vbeta forward and 13 Jbeta reverse. Measured with immunoSEQ multiplex PCR; TCRdb has only the in-frame clones, and not every one. The repertoire holds 130,000 to 150,000 clones, with around 79% as singletons. The specimen sequenced was PBMCs. The receptors shown here come from a man in his forties or fifties in good health and CMV-seropositive.

There are a few counts of this clone. The V call is TRBV29-1, the J call TRBJ2-1, with 7 bases lining up with TRBD2. CDR1 SQVTM and CDR2 ANQGSEA come from the germline V gene. V was pared by 5 bases and J by 5 bases, with 6 bases of the junction left unmatched. The CDR3 is 13 residues long. The CDR3 nucleotides are TGCAGCGTTTTCCAGCGGGGAGACAATGAGCAGTTCTTC. Amino acid sequence: CSVFQRGDNEQFF.

As for this clone: This sample also contains other DNA sequences that code for the same CDR3. This rearrangement joins TRBV18 to TRBJ2-7, with TRBD1 identical over 10 bases. The CDR3 is 15 residues long. Germline trimming cut 0 bases from V and 1 base from J; bases unmatched to any gene: 0. Germline CDR1 reads KGHSH; CDR2 reads LQKENI. CDR3 amino acids: CASSPPGQGSYEQYF. The DNA of the CDR3 is TGTGCCAGCTCACCACCGGGACAGGGGTCCTACGAGCAGTACTTC.

The chain has TRBV19 and TRBJ2-6, with TRBD1 matching 9 bases. After removal of 3 bases from V and 0 bases from J, the junction contained 3 bases not matched to a gene. Germline-derived CDR1 and CDR2 are LNHDA and SQIVND (reference sequence). This CDR3 has 17 residues. The CDR3 is CASSMTGGGSGANVLTF. The CDR3 DNA reads TGTGCCAGTAGTATGACAGGGGGGGGCTCTGGGGCCAACGTCCTGACTTTC.

This clone was detected only a few times. V and J are TRBV28 and TRBJ2-7; 12 bases line up with TRBD1. This CDR3 has 14 residues. Germline-derived CDR1 and CDR2 are MDHEN and SYDVKM. Trimming cost V 6 bases and J 4 bases; bases outside gene matches: 4. In DNA, the CDR3 is TGTGCCAGCAGGGGACAGGGGGCGGGTTACGAGCAGTACTTC. Protein: CASRGQGAGYEQYF. Full variable domain (outside the CDR3, taken from reference TRBV28 and TRBJ2-7): DVKVTQSSRYLVKRTGEKVFLECVQDMDHENMFWYRQDPGLGLRLIYFSYDVKMKEKGDIPEGYSVSREKKERFSLILESASTNQTSMYLCASRGQGAGYEQYFGPGTRLTVT.

The gene calls are TRBV7-8 and TRBJ2-6; TRBD1 might be the D (6 bases). Germline V lookup: CDR1 SGHVS, CDR2 FQNEAQ. This CDR3 contains 18 residues. V was shortened by 3 bases and J by 0 bases, with 15 bases between the two germline ends. The CDR3 sequence is CASSFFGQSSSGANVLTF. CDR3 bases: TGTGCCAGCAGCTTTTTTGGACAGTCGAGCTCTGGGGCCAACGTCCTGACTTTC.

V gene TRBV5-1 combines with J gene TRBJ1-3; 7 nucleotides align to TRBD1. Germline CDR1 SGHRS, CDR2 YFSETQ. This CDR3 has 16 amino acids. With 0 bases clipped from V and 4 bases from J, the junction kept 7 bases outside the gene matches. The CDR3 loop reads CASSLGLQGSGNTIYF. The DNA for the CDR3 is TGCGCCAGCAGCTTGGGTCTACAGGGGTCGGGAAACACCATATATTTT.

This CDR3 reads CASSLAGKTGELFF. The CDR3 DNA is TGTGCCAGCAGTTTGGCAGGGAAGACCGGGGAGCTGTTTTTT. V gene TRBV28 combines with J gene TRBJ2-2, with D possibly TRBD1 on 5 matching bases. CDR3 length equals 14 residues. In germline, CDR1 is MDHEN, CDR2 SYDVKM. With 3 bases removed from V and 5 bases from J, the gap between germline ends came to 10 bases.

The chain uses TRBV2 and TRBJ2-5; 7 bases map to TRBD2. The end of the DNA fits TRBJ2-7 better, so the J call may be wrong. The CDR3 is 17 residues long. Germline loops: CDR1 SNHLY, CDR2 FYNNEI. CDR3 DNA: TGTGCCAGCAGTCCGCTTCCTGGGGGGGTGAACTCCTACGAGCAGTACTTC. Its translation: CASSPLPGGVNSYEQYF.

This rearrangement joins TRBV30 to TRBJ1-2; D gene ambiguous. The germline V gene encodes CDR1 GTSNPN and CDR2 SVGIG (reference sequence). V was cut by 4 bases and J by 4 bases, with 16 bases left in between. CDR3 length: 14 amino acids. The CDR3 nucleotides are TGTGCCTGGATCCCAGTTGGCGGCTCCTATGGCTACACCTTC. It specifies CAWIPVGGSYGYTF.

This clone was picked up a small number of times. CDR3 amino acids: CASSQEIGRSTYNEQFF. CDR3 coding DNA: TGCGCCAGCAGCCAAGAAATCGGGAGGAGCACCTACAATGAGCAGTTCTTC. V gene TRBV4-3 combines with J gene TRBJ2-1, with TRBD2 identical over 7 bases. This CDR3 is built from 17 residues. Germline CDR1 LGHNA, CDR2 YSLEER. Unmatched junction bases numbered 7, after V lost 0 bases and J lost 2 bases.

The chain carries TRBV27 and TRBJ2-7; possible D gene TRBD2, 6 bases. Germline CDR1 is MNHEY and CDR2 is SMNVEV (reference sequence). The germline V and J ends were trimmed by 6 bases and 0 bases, with 15 bases remaining between them. This CDR3 comprises 15 residues. CDR3 residues: CASSLTAGYSYEQYF. As DNA, the CDR3 is TGTGCCAGCAGCCTTACGGCGGGGTACTCCTACGAGCAGTACTTC.

The genes are TRBV18 and TRBJ2-5; possibly TRBD2 for D (6 bases). CDR3 length: 14 amino acids. V was shortened by 2 bases and J by 5 bases, with 12 bases between the two germline ends. CDR1 and CDR2 from the germline V gene are KGHSH and LQKENI. The CDR3 DNA reads TGTGCCAGCTCACCAGGAGGGGTAGCTGAGACCCAGTACTTC. Translated, it gives CASSPGGVAETQYF.

The chain uses TRBV7-9 and TRBJ1-2, with 10 bases matching TRBD1. The CDR3 covers 14 residues. Germline V gene data show CDR1 as SEHNR and CDR2 as FQNEAQ (reference sequence). The ends lost 8 bases at V and 3 bases at J; junction bases unmatched: 6. CDR3 in DNA: TGTGCCAGCGGGAGACAGGGGGCGGACTATGGCTACACCTTC. It yields the protein CASGRQGADYGYTF.

J is TRBJ2-7 and V is TRBV28, with D perhaps matching TRBD1 (6 bases). The germline gives CDR1 MDHEN, CDR2 SYDVKM. CDR3 length equals 15 residues. Between the trimmed V and J ends, which lost 5 bases and 4 bases, there was a span of 18 bases. The CDR3 nucleotides read TGTGCCAGCAGTCGCGGACAGATCGTTCCTTACGAGCAGTACTTC. Amino acid sequence: CASSRGQIVPYEQYF.

This chain connects TRBV5-1 to TRBJ2-3; no firm D call. The V end lost 2 bases, the J end lost 3 bases, and 13 bases lay between the germline ends. The CDR3 extends over 15 amino acids. The germline CDR1 and CDR2 sequences are SGHRS and YFSETQ. As DNA, the CDR3 is TGCGCCAGCAGCTTCACTACGGTAAAGACAGATACGCAGTATTTT. Protein product: CASSFTTVKTDTQYF.

This clone was detected once. The chain carries TRBV10-2 and TRBJ1-5, with 10 bases identical to TRBD1. CDR1 WSHSY and CDR2 SAAADI come from the germline V gene. The V gene end was trimmed by 6 bases and the J gene end by 6 bases; junction bases not matched to a gene: 5. This CDR3 comprises 14 residues. CDR3 sequence (DNA): TGCGCCAGCAGGGAAGGACAGGGGGGTCAGCCCCAGCATTTT. Its translation: CASREGQGGQPQHF.

The rearrangement joins TRBV7-2 to TRBJ1-5; D call uncertain. The CDR3 contains 16 residues. Germline assignment: CDR1 SGHTA and CDR2 FQGNSA. Trimming took 0 bases from V and 4 from J, leaving 13 bases between them. CDR3 amino acids: CASSLARAGGNQPQHF. CDR3 sequence (DNA): TGTGCCAGCAGCTTAGCGCGGGCAGGAGGTAATCAGCCCCAGCATTTT.

The chain uses TRBV2 and TRBJ1-6; no clear D gene. This CDR3 region has 15 residues. Germline CDR1 is SNHLY and CDR2 is FYNNEI. Between the trimmed V and J ends, which lost 6 bases and 2 bases, there was a span of 11 bases. This chain's CDR3 is CASRETDAYNSPLHF. The CDR3 coding sequence is TGTGCCAGCAGGGAAACAGACGCCTATAATTCACCCCTCCACTTT.

The J gene is TRBJ2-3, the V gene TRBV7-2, with D perhaps matching TRBD2 (6 bases). Germline V lookup: CDR1 SGHTA, CDR2 FQGNSA. The length of the CDR3 is 14 residues. The V end was cut by 4 bases, the J end by 8 bases, with 16 bases between. The CDR3 DNA is TGTGCCAGCAGCTCCCGACTAGGAATGGTTACGCAGTATTTT. Protein: CASSSRLGMVTQYF.

The chain carries TRBV7-3 and TRBJ2-7, with 8 bases fitting TRBD2. The ends lost 1 base at V and 2 bases at J; junction bases unmatched: 7. Germline CDR1 SGHTA, CDR2 FQGTGA. The CDR3 spans 16 residues. The CDR3 DNA reads TGTGCCAGCAGCTTAAGCGCGGGGGGAGGTCCCTACGAGCAGTACTTC. Translation: CASSLSAGGGPYEQYF.

This clone was recorded a few times. V and J are TRBV4-3 and TRBJ1-1; TRBD1 matches at 7 bases. Germline V gives CDR1 LGHNA, CDR2 YSLEER. This CDR3 has 15 amino acids. V lost 3 bases and J lost 5; bases outside the gene matches: 9. CDR3 nucleotide sequence: TGCGCCAGCAGCCAGGATACAGGGGTGGGGACTGAAGCTTTCTTT. Translated, it gives CASSQDTGVGTEAFF.

The chain is built from TRBV5-1 and TRBJ2-2; D is perhaps TRBD1 (6 bases). The ends were cut back, 2 bases at V and 2 bases at J, with 37 bases in the middle. Germline assignment: CDR1 SGHRS and CDR2 YFSETQ. The CDR3 consists of 24 residues. This CDR3 is CASSFRRSQWQGPRKGDNTGELFF. CDR3 sequence (DNA): TGCGCCAGCAGCTTTCGTCGGAGCCAGTGGCAGGGGCCGCGAAAAGGAGATAACACCGGGGAGCTGTTTTTT.

This chain uses TRBV7-2 with TRBJ2-1, with 12 bases identical to TRBD2. Trimming at V came to 5 bases and at J to 7 bases, leaving 9 bases not matched to a gene. Germline V gene sequence: CDR1 SGHTA, CDR2 FQGNSA. CDR3 length equals 16 residues. CDR3 sequence reads: CASSPSPGLAGNEQFF. CDR3 DNA sequence: TGTGCCAGCAGCCCCTCACCGGGACTAGCGGGTAATGAGCAGTTCTTC.

This chain connects TRBV6-5 to TRBJ2-7; maybe TRBD1 (5 bases). The CDR3 length is 14 residues. Between the trimmed V and J ends, which lost 5 bases and 6 bases, there was a span of 17 bases. Germline CDR1 reads MNHEY; CDR2 reads SVGAGI. CDR3 nucleotide sequence: TGTGCCAGCAGTCGACAGAAAACTTCGAGCGAGCAGTACTTC. It yields the protein CASSRQKTSSEQYF.

The rearrangement links TRBV29-1 to TRBJ2-5; possible D gene TRBD2, 5 bases. Germline assignment: CDR1 SQVTM and CDR2 ANQGSEA. The CDR3 is 13 amino acids. Trimming stripped 6 bases from V and 2 bases from J, with 13 bases between. The CDR3 loop is CSVGDFTQETQYF. CDR3 bases: TGCAGCGTCGGGGATTTTACTCAAGAGACCCAGTACTTC.

J is TRBJ2-3 and V is TRBV7-3; the match to TRBD2 covers 9 bases. This CDR3 comprises 17 residues. Germline values: CDR1 SGHTA, CDR2 FQGTGA. The V segment lost 1 base and the J segment 1 base; nucleotides outside the gene matches: 6. The CDR3 region has the DNA TGTGCCAGCAGCTTAAAGTCCTCTAGCGGGGGCACAGATACGCAGTATTTT. Amino acids: CASSLKSSSGGTDTQYF.